A selection of T cell receptor beta chains follows, all from one sample in a study of regulatory T cells in long-lasting Graves disease. Each CDR3 protein is one row after TCRdb ran MiXCR on the multiplex PCR reads. The sample consists of around 500,000 distinct CDR3 sequences, about 13% of them appearing once. These data also featured in a second study, about T cells in Graves' hyperthyroidism and ophthalmopathy.

The sequences come from peripheral blood mononuclear cells (PBMCs), collected at new diagnosis, from a patient treated with antithyroid drugs. These receptors were obtained from a man younger than 40 with Graves disease. Both conserved end residues are part of each CDR3. D genes are given only for firm matches. Size is stated for part of the rows, as once, few or many counts, or as a class when the clone is expanded.

j_call cdr3_length clone_size v_call d_call cdr3_nt cdr3_aa
TRBJ2-5 17 NA TRBV4-1 TRBD2 TGCGCCAGCAGCCAGGCCGGGACTAGCGGGAGGACCCAGACCCAGTACTTC CASSQAGTSGRTQTQYF
TRBJ1-1 15 few TRBV9 NA TGTGCCAGCAGCGTAGTGCCAGGGGCGAACACTGAAGCTTTCTTT CASSVVPGANTEAFF
TRBJ1-5 14 many TRBV12-3/TRBV12-4 NA TGTGCCAGCAGTTTGAAGACGGCAAATCAGCCCCAGCATTTT CASSLKTANQPQHF
TRBJ1-4 15 NA TRBV6-1 TRBD1 TGTGCCAGCAGACAACCGGGACAGGACCCTTACGGACTGTTTTTT CASRQPGQDPYGLFF
TRBJ2-4 15 many TRBV2 NA TGTGCCAGCAGTGCCAAGGGGCTAGCCAAAAACATTCAGTACTTC CASSAKGLAKNIQYF
TRBJ1-1 12 many TRBV29-1 NA TGCAGCGTGCCTGGGTCAGACCCTGAAGCTTTCTTT CSVPGSDPEAFF
TRBJ2-3 16 few TRBV9 NA TGTGCCAGCAGCTCATCAGGAGGGGCCCGGACAGATACGCAGTATTTT CASSSSGGARTDTQYF
TRBJ2-3 18 NA TRBV3-1 TRBD2 TGTGCCAGCAGCTCTGAGGTAACGCCGGGACTAGTGTCAGATACGCAGTATTTT CASSSEVTPGLVSDTQYF
TRBJ2-7 14 few TRBV20-1 NA TGCAGTGCAAACCCGGGGAGCGTCCGTTACGAGCAGTACTTC CSANPGSVRYEQYF
TRBJ2-5 14 many TRBV7-2 NA TGTGCCAGCAGCTTACCGGGATCTCGGGAGACCCAGTACTTC CASSLPGSRETQYF
TRBJ2-1 11 few TRBV20-1 NA TGCAGTGCCGGCAGGGGATATGAGCAGTTCTTC CSAGRGYEQFF
TRBJ1-1 15 many TRBV24-1 TRBD1 TGTGCCACCAGTGACCGGGGACAGGGAAGGACTGAAGCTTTCTTT CATSDRGQGRTEAFF
TRBJ2-1 15 NA TRBV13 TRBD2 TGTGCCAGCAGGAGGGGACTAGCAGTCATTCATGAGCAGTTCTTC CASRRGLAVIHEQFF
TRBJ1-5 15 NA TRBV6-1 NA TGTGCCAGCAGCCCCGTTATAGCGGGAGTTGATACGCAGCATTTT CASSPVIAGVDTQHF
TRBJ2-1 14 many TRBV5-1 NA TGCGCCAGCAGCCCCCTGGTCACCTACAATGAGCAGTTCTTC CASSPLVTYNEQFF
TRBJ1-3 13 many TRBV10-3 NA TGTGCCATCAGTGATGTCGGAGGGGACACCATATATTTT CAISDVGGDTIYF
TRBJ1-2 12 NA TRBV5-6 NA TGTGCCAGCAGCCAACTCAGGAGTGGCTACACCTTC CASSQLRSGYTF
TRBJ2-2 14 NA TRBV10-2 NA TGCGCCAGCAGTGAGTTCCGGGTCACCGGGGAGCTGTTTTTT CASSEFRVTGELFF
TRBJ2-3 16 NA TRBV9 TRBD2 TGTGCCAGCAGCGCTTCTAGCGGGAGTATCACAGATACGCAGTATTTT CASSASSGSITDTQYF
TRBJ1-5 19 many TRBV6-2/TRBV6-3 TRBD1 TGTGCCAGCAGTTACGAGCCGCGGACAGGGGGCATTTTTAGTCAGCCCCAGCATTTT CASSYEPRTGGIFSQPQHF
TRBJ2-5 14 few TRBV10-3 NA TGTGCCATCAGCGAGAGGGGGGACCAAATAACCCAGTACTTC CAISERGDQITQYF
TRBJ1-4 15 NA TRBV6-1 NA TGTGCCAGCACTATCTCTCTAGCAACTAATGAAAAACTGTTTTTT CASTISLATNEKLFF